This T cell receptor beta chain originates from a study of blood T cell repertoires in COVID-19. The V end was cut by 5 bases, the J end by 3 bases, with 10 bases between. CDR3 length equals 13 residues. Germline values: CDR1 MNHEY, CDR2 SVGAGI. In this sample, this clone turned up a few times. Assay used: immunoSEQ multiplex PCR; TCRdb lists only in-frame clones, some missing. The top ten hold around a fifth of the sample, which has under 50,000 clones, about 92% seen once. Source material: peripheral blood. The chain combines TRBV6-5 with TRBJ1-2; D may be TRBD1 (6 bases). This receptor was taken from a man aged 65 to 79 with active COVID-19. The CDR3 nucleotides are TGTGCCAGCAGTAAACAGGGATACTATGGCTACACCTTC. This sequence encodes CASSKQGYYGYTF.